This T cell receptor (beta chain) stems from a study of shared clonotypes between healthy human individuals. 200 ng DNA, 30,000 to 35,000 T cell genomes, went into each sorted-subset replicate PCR. In the original workflow: ImmunoSEQ junction-only sequences lacked quality scores, so their filtering differed. The protocol was immunoSEQ multiplex PCR, while the TCRdb copy is restricted to in-frame clones and leaves out a portion. The V and J calls and clone size were taken over from that table, and D and trimming were inferred from the DNA. The table includes about 2.3 million clones, just over 90% detected once. Regarding the study as a whole: Few donors limited the genetic and exposure-history diversity represented.

Germline V lookup: CDR1 SGHTA, CDR2 FQGTGA. The length of the CDR3 is 16 residues. With 5 bases clipped from V and 10 bases from J, the junction kept 12 bases outside the gene matches. Concerning this clone: The target antigen is unknown.

The receptor was isolated from a man between 18 and 35 years old in good health. Some clones in this sample may be carry-over from other donors' samples. What was sequenced was naive CD4+ T cells from PBMCs. As for subset: CD45RA+ positively selected. V and J are TRBV7-3 and TRBJ2-1, with TRBD2 identical over 12 bases. For the CDR3, the DNA is TGTGCCAGCAGCGCCCCTCTAGCGGGAGGGCCGGGGGAGCAGTTCTTC. Protein: CASSAPLAGGPGEQFF.